One TCR beta chain is described in this entry. These data originate in a study of blood T cells in healthy people across ages. The ends were cut back, 3 bases at V and 2 bases at J, with 8 bases in the middle. Germline loops: CDR1 SGDLS, CDR2 YYNGEE. This CDR3 is built from 14 residues. Primed by a sample-barcoded 5' primer and a J-beta primer mix, a second PCR proceeded for about 7 to 11 cycles. TCRdb itself ran the 5' RACE reads through MiXCR, one entry per CDR3 protein. Among roughly 900,000 distinct CDR3 sequences listed, around 49% were seen once. This clonotype was obtained from a man aged 25 to 40 in good health. The chain uses TRBV9 and TRBJ1-4, with D perhaps matching TRBD1 (5 bases). The source material was blood. The CDR3 DNA is TGTGCCAGCAGCGGAGAGGGGACTAATGAAAAACTGTTTTTT. Its protein is CASSGEGTNEKLFF.